The 9 T cell receptor beta chains below all came from one sample that was sequenced in a study of vaccination and CD4 T cells after COVID-19. The treatment here: roughly ten-day PBMC culture with coronavirus spike peptide pools or control peptides (ViraFEST assay). Cultured CD4+ T cell DNA underwent sequencing with the Oncomine TCR Beta short-read assay. A single record per CDR3 protein comes from TCRdb applying MiXCR to the PCR reads. This table holds more than 15,000 distinct CDR3 sequences, about 53% found once. Their antigens remain unidentified. Sequenced material: cultured CD4+ T cells from blood, taken after SARS-CoV-2 vaccination. The receptor source for this set is a human donor with COVID-19.

This chain joins TRBV20-1 and TRBJ1-1; 7 nucleotides agree with TRBD1. CDR1 is DFQATT and CDR2 is SNEGSKA in the germline V gene (reference sequence). V shed 5 bases and J 5 bases; nucleotides not matched to a gene: 11. This CDR3 comprises 14 residues. CDR3 DNA sequence: TGCAGTGCTCTCTTAAGACAGGGTCGGACTGAAGCTTTCTTT. Its protein is CSALLRQGRTEAFF.

This clonotype was detected only once. The chain joins TRBV20-1 to TRBJ2-1; D ambiguous. The length of the CDR3 is 15 residues. Trimming cost V 3 bases and J 0 bases, with 12 bases left between them. In germline, CDR1 is DFQATT, CDR2 SNEGSKA (reference sequence). CDR3 sequence: CSASPPRLSYNEQFF. The CDR3 bases are TGCAGTGCTAGTCCCCCCAGACTCTCCTACAATGAGCAGTTCTTC.

V usage is TRBV4-1 and J usage is TRBJ1-3; the D gene is possibly TRBD1 (6 bases). The CDR3 has 15 residues. Trimming took 1 base from V and 4 from J, leaving 11 bases between them. Germline lookup yields CDR1 MGHRA and CDR2 YSYEKL. CDR3 nucleotides: TGCGCCAGCAGCCAAGTTAGGACAGCCGGAAACACCATATATTTT. Its protein product is CASSQVRTAGNTIYF.

The chain has TRBV20-1 and TRBJ1-6; a weak D match, TRBD1 (6 bases). Per the germline V gene, CDR1 is DFQATT and CDR2 is SNEGSKA (reference sequence). The CDR3 has 14 residues. V dropped 3 bases and J dropped 7 bases, with 13 bases sitting between them. CDR3 region: CSARAFTGNSPLHF. In DNA, the CDR3 is TGCAGTGCTAGGGCCTTTACAGGGAATTCACCCCTCCACTTT.

The chain is built from TRBV19 and TRBJ1-6; 10 bases are a match to TRBD1. The CDR3 loop spans 14 amino acids. The germline CDR1 and CDR2 sequences are LNHDA and SQIVND (reference sequence). V trimming: 6 bases; J trimming: 9 bases; junction bases outside the gene matches: 5. This CDR3 is CASRRDRGISPLHF. The CDR3 bases are TGTGCCAGTAGACGGGACAGGGGAATTTCACCCCTCCACTTT.

The chain couples TRBV7-2 to TRBJ2-7, with D possibly being TRBD2 (6 bases). The V gene's germline CDR1 is SGHTA and CDR2 FQGNSA. Trimming shortened V by 5 bases and J by 6 bases, and 14 bases separated the two germline ends. CDR3 length equals 13 residues. The CDR3 protein is CASSPRGFGEQYF. CDR3 coding DNA: TGTGCCAGCAGCCCGCGGGGTTTCGGCGAGCAGTACTTC.

This chain uses TRBV24-1 with TRBJ2-2, with 10 bases fitting TRBD2. Germline lookup yields CDR1 KGHDR and CDR2 SFDVKD. The ends lost 7 bases at V and 0 bases at J; junction bases unmatched: 4. This CDR3 is 16 amino acids long. The CDR3 region has the DNA TGTGCCACCAGCGGACTAGCGGTTTCGAACACCGGGGAGCTGTTTTTT. Translation gives CATSGLAVSNTGELFF.

The table lists this clonotype with a few counts. This chain joins TRBV19 and TRBJ1-1; 8 bases agree with TRBD1. Germline assignment: CDR1 LNHDA and CDR2 SQIVND (reference sequence). CDR3 length: 14 amino acids. The V segment lost 4 bases and the J segment 3 bases; nucleotides outside the gene matches: 4. Written as DNA, the CDR3 is TGTGCCAGTAGTAACCGGGACAGGTACACTGAAGCTTTCTTT. This encodes CASSNRDRYTEAFF. The full variable domain, rest sourced from reference TRBV19 and TRBJ1-1, is DGGITQSPKYLFRKEGQNVTLSCEQNLNHDAMYWYRQDPGQGLRLIYYSQIVNDFQKGDIAEGYSVSREKKESFPLTVTSAQKNPTAFYLCASSNRDRYTEAFFGQGTRLTVV.

This clonotype was seen a few times. The chain joins TRBV7-8 to TRBJ1-6; D may be TRBD1 (6 bases). Trimming stripped 5 bases from V and 8 bases from J, with 19 bases between. Germline V CDR1 and CDR2: SGHVS, FQNEAQ. This CDR3 region has 16 residues. The CDR3 sequence: CASSPPRGDGYSPLHF. CDR3 in DNA: TGTGCCAGCAGCCCGCCCAGGGGTGATGGGTATTCACCCCTCCACTTT.